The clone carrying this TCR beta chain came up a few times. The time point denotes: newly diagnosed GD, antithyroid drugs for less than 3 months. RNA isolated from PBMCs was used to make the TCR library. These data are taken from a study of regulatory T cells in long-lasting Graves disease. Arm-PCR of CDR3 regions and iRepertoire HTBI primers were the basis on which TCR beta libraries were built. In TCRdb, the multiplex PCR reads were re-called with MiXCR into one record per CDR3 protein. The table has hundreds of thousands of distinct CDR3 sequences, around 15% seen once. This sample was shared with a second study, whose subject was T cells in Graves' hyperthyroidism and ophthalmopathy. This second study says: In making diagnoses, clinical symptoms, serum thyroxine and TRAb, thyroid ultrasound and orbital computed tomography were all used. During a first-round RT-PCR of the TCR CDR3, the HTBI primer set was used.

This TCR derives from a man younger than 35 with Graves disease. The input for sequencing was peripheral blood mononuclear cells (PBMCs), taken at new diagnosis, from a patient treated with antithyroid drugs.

The CDR3, as DNA: TGTGCCAGCACCCCCCGGGACTTATACAATGAGCAGTTCTTC. As protein: CASTPRDLYNEQFF. The gene calls are TRBV6-2 or TRBV6-3 and TRBJ2-1; D might be TRBD2 (6 bases). The CDR3 sequence is 14 residues long. Germline V gene sequence: CDR1 MNHEY, CDR2 SVGEGT. The ends were cut back, 7 bases at V and 4 bases at J, with 14 bases in the middle.